A single sample is the source of the 23 T cell receptor beta chains below, sequenced in a study of T-cell memory formation after mild COVID-19. MiXCR, applied by TCRdb to the 5' RACE reads, yields one record per CDR3 protein. The table records around 140,000 distinct CDR3 sequences, 25% of them present only once. Input material: PBMCs or a T cell subset sorted from them (not recorded which). The origin of the receptors is an adult woman who had mild COVID-19 (a few samples of this study predate the infection). Cell type and time point are not known.

In its sample, this clonotype was seen a few times. This rearrangement joins TRBV29-1 to TRBJ1-5, with D unresolved. This CDR3 spans 13 amino acids. CDR1 SQVTM and CDR2 ANQGSEA come from the germline V gene. V dropped 4 bases and J dropped 3 bases, with 10 bases sitting between them. DNA of the CDR3: TGCAGCGTTGGTCCTGGAAACAATCAGCCCCAGCATTTT. Encoded protein: CSVGPGNNQPQHF.

The V gene is TRBV10-3, the J gene TRBJ1-1, with D tentatively TRBD1 (6 bases). The germline V gene encodes CDR1 ENHRY and CDR2 SYGVKD. This CDR3 is built from 14 residues. Trimming pared 3 bases from V and 3 bases from J, leaving 11 bases between. The CDR3 here is CAISDPQGYTEAFF. The CDR3 DNA reads TGTGCCATCAGTGATCCCCAGGGGTACACTGAAGCTTTCTTT.

This chain links TRBV20-1 with TRBJ2-7, with D possibly matching TRBD1 (5 bases). V was clipped by 1 base and J by 1 base, with 20 bases between them. The CDR3 extends over 17 amino acids. The V gene's germline CDR1 is DFQATT and CDR2 SNEGSKA (reference sequence). The CDR3 nucleotides read TGCAGTGCTAGAGTTCCCCTAGTAGGGGAAAGTTCCTACGAGCAGTACTTC. This gives the protein CSARVPLVGESSYEQYF.

The V gene is TRBV7-9, the J gene TRBJ2-7; perhaps D is TRBD1 or TRBD2 (5 bases each). Germline loops: CDR1 SEHNR, CDR2 FQNEAQ (reference sequence). Trimming stripped 5 bases from V and 3 bases from J, with 17 bases between. The CDR3 consists of 15 residues. CDR3 coding DNA: TGTGCCAGCAGCACCCCAGGGCAGCGGAGCTACGAGCAGTACTTC. Translated, it gives CASSTPGQRSYEQYF.

V is TRBV30 and J is TRBJ2-7; D perhaps matches TRBD2 (6 bases). Trimming left V 2 bases short and J 3 bases short, with 14 bases between. CDR3 length equals 14 residues. Per germline, CDR1 GTSNPN and CDR2 SVGIG (reference sequence). The CDR3 sequence: CAWSLSWGLYEQYF. The DNA for the CDR3 is TGTGCCTGGAGTCTATCTTGGGGACTCTACGAGCAGTACTTC.

This clonotype was seen repeatedly, ten times or more. The rearrangement joins TRBV12-3 or TRBV12-4 to TRBJ2-2; the D gene is possibly TRBD2 (5 bases). Trimming shortened V by 7 bases and J by 2 bases, and 14 bases separated the two germline ends. The CDR3 extends over 15 amino acids. CDR3 coding DNA: TGTGCCAGCACCCTAAGGACTCCTAACACCGGGGAGCTGTTTTTT. Translation gives CASTLRTPNTGELFF.

This chain connects TRBV6-2 or TRBV6-3 to TRBJ2-3; D is unresolved. The ends were cut back, 2 bases at V and 0 bases at J, with 3 bases in the middle. This CDR3 region has 13 residues. Germline loops: CDR1 MNHEY, CDR2 SVGEGT. CDR3 DNA sequence: TGTGCCAGCAGTTACGTGAGCACAGATACGCAGTATTTT. Protein product: CASSYVSTDTQYF.

This clonotype was detected only a few times. V is TRBV5-1 and J is TRBJ2-7; 7 nucleotides align to TRBD1. The CDR3 is 13 amino acids. With 4 bases clipped from V and 2 bases from J, the junction kept 3 bases outside the gene matches. Germline CDR1 SGHRS, CDR2 YFSETQ. CDR3 residues: CASSMGTAYEQYF. In DNA, the CDR3 is TGCGCCAGCAGCATGGGGACAGCCTACGAGCAGTACTTC.

This clonotype was counted a few times. V gene TRBV7-9 combines with J gene TRBJ2-5, with D perhaps matching TRBD1 (6 bases). CDR1 is SEHNR, CDR2 FQNEAQ, per germline (reference sequence). The ends were cut back, 8 bases at V and 9 bases at J, with 19 bases in the middle. CDR3 size: 13 residues. CDR3 sequence: CASGTSGAEAQYF. CDR3 coding DNA: TGTGCCAGCGGTACATCAGGGGCCGAGGCCCAGTACTTC.

The chain has TRBV29-1 and TRBJ2-7, with 7 bases that match TRBD1. The germline CDR1 and CDR2 sequences are SQVTM and ANQGSEA. There are 12 residues in the CDR3. V trimming: 7 bases; J trimming: 2 bases; junction bases outside the gene matches: 5. For the CDR3, the DNA is TGCAGCGCAAGGGACAGAACCTACGAGCAGTACTTC. It codes for CSARDRTYEQYF.

The V and J genes are TRBV19 and TRBJ1-5; D gene unclear. The CDR3 consists of 11 residues. Trimming took off 8 bases at V and 6 bases at J, with 8 bases between the two ends. Per germline, CDR1 LNHDA and CDR2 SQIVND (reference sequence). The DNA for the CDR3 is TGTGCCAGTGGCTTCCGTCAGCCCCAGCATTTT. Translated, it gives CASGFRQPQHF.

This chain uses TRBV4-1 with TRBJ2-3, with TRBD2 matching 9 bases. The CDR3 sequence is 15 residues long. The germline CDR1 and CDR2 sequences are MGHRA and YSYEKL. The trim removed 4 bases at V and 3 bases at J, leaving 5 bases unmatched. CDR3 amino acids: CASSPRLAETDTQYF. CDR3 coding DNA: TGCGCCAGCAGCCCCAGACTAGCGGAGACAGATACGCAGTATTTT.

J is TRBJ2-7 and V is TRBV4-1; D is possibly TRBD1 (5 bases). This CDR3 spans 15 amino acids. Trimming stripped 6 bases from V and 2 bases from J, with 17 bases between. Germline V CDR1 and CDR2: MGHRA, YSYEKL. CDR3: CASSPSSTAAYEQYF. DNA of the CDR3: TGCGCCAGCAGTCCTTCCTCGACAGCCGCCTACGAGCAGTACTTC.

This clonotype was recorded a few times. Here the CDR3 DNA reads TGTGCCAGCAGTTTTTTGGGGGGCACTGAAGCTTTCTTT. Its protein product is CASSFLGGTEAFF. The rearrangement joins TRBV12-3 or TRBV12-4 to TRBJ1-1; maybe TRBD1 (5 bases). Trimming pared 3 bases from V and 4 bases from J, leaving 9 bases between. The CDR3 loop spans 13 amino acids.

V and J are TRBV27 and TRBJ1-1, with a tentative D call TRBD1 (6 bases). CDR3 size: 15 residues. Trimming left V 7 bases short and J 1 base short, with 16 bases between. Per germline, CDR1 MNHEY and CDR2 SMNVEV (reference sequence). CDR3 residues: CASKIWGPGNTEAFF. In nucleotides, the CDR3 is TGTGCCAGCAAGATTTGGGGGCCTGGGAACACTGAAGCTTTCTTT.

A few counts support this clonotype. The DNA of the CDR3 is TGCGCCAGCAGCTTTACCGGGACAGGGGGACCCACCGGGGAGCTGTTTTTT. It translates to CASSFTGTGGPTGELFF. V is TRBV5-1 and J is TRBJ2-2, with 11 nucleotides matching TRBD1. With 2 bases clipped from V and 4 bases from J, the junction kept 7 bases outside the gene matches. Germline CDR1 SGHRS, CDR2 YFSETQ. The CDR3 covers 17 residues.

This clonotype has just a few counts. V is TRBV9 and J is TRBJ1-4, with 10 bases fitting TRBD1. Trimming removed 0 bases from V and 8 bases from J; junction bases left unmatched: 1. The CDR3 is 14 amino acids. Germline V gives CDR1 SGDLS, CDR2 YYNGEE. CDR3 sequence (DNA): TGTGCCAGCAGCGTAGGACAGGGGGCGGAAAAACTGTTTTTT. It yields the protein CASSVGQGAEKLFF.

This clonotype has just a few counts. V gene TRBV27 combines with J gene TRBJ1-1, with D possibly TRBD1 on 5 matching bases. The CDR3 spans 15 residues. Germline CDR1 and CDR2: MNHEY and SMNVEV (reference sequence). Trimming cost V 3 bases and J 1 base, with 12 bases left between them. The CDR3 bases are TGTGCCAGCAGTTTCAGGGTTGCAAGGAACACTGAAGCTTTCTTT. Protein sequence: CASSFRVARNTEAFF.

The J gene is TRBJ1-2, the V gene TRBV4-1; D perhaps matches TRBD1 (6 bases). CDR1 and CDR2 (germline): MGHRA, YSYEKL. V lost 0 bases, J lost 4 bases, and 12 bases lay in between. The CDR3 spans 15 residues. This CDR3 is CASSQEQGPRYGYTF. The CDR3 region has the DNA TGCGCCAGCAGCCAAGAACAGGGACCCCGCTATGGCTACACCTTC.

The gene calls are TRBV6-2 or TRBV6-3 and TRBJ2-2; D might be TRBD1 (6 bases). CDR1 is MNHEY and CDR2 is SVGEGT in the germline V gene. Deletions cut 9 bases from V and 6 bases from J, with 14 bases between. The CDR3 consists of 13 residues. CDR3 in amino acids: CASDTGSPGELFF. DNA for the CDR3: TGTGCCAGTGACACAGGGTCACCCGGGGAGCTGTTTTTT.

This clonotype occurred a few times. The chain joins TRBV7-9 to TRBJ2-3; TRBD1 is a possible D gene (6 bases). The CDR3 loop spans 13 amino acids. The V gene's germline CDR1 is SEHNR and CDR2 FQNEAQ (reference sequence). The V end was cut by 7 bases, the J end by 4 bases, with 12 bases between. The CDR3 sequence: CASMQGMADTQYF. CDR3 bases: TGTGCCAGCATGCAGGGGATGGCAGATACGCAGTATTTT.

This clonotype was seen a few times. V and J are TRBV7-8 and TRBJ1-2; the D is unclear. The CDR3 is 13 residues long. The germline V and J ends were trimmed by 0 bases and 5 bases, with 7 bases remaining between them. The germline V gene encodes CDR1 SGHVS and CDR2 FQNEAQ. Written as DNA, the CDR3 is TGTGCCAGCAGCTTAGCCGCGCTGTATGGCTACACCTTC. This sequence encodes CASSLAALYGYTF.

The rearrangement links TRBV18 to TRBJ1-4; D is possibly TRBD1 (5 bases). CDR1 is KGHSH, CDR2 LQKENI, per germline. CDR3 length equals 15 residues. V was cut by 4 bases and J by 5 bases, with 14 bases left in between. The chain's CDR3 is CASSLDPGENEKLFF. Written as DNA, the CDR3 is TGTGCCAGCTCACTAGATCCGGGGGAGAATGAAAAACTGTTTTTT.